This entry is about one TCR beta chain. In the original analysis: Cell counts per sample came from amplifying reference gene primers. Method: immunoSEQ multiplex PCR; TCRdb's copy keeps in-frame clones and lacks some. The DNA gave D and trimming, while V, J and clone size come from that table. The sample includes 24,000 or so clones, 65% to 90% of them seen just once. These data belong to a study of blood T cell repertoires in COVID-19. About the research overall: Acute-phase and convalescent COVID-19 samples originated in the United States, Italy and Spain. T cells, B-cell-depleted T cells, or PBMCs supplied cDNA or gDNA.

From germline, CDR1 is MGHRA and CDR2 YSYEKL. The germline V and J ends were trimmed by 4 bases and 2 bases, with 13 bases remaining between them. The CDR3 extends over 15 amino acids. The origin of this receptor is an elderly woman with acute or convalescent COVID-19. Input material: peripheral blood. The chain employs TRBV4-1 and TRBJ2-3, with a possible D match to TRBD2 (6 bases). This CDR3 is CASSPQGLLTDTQYF. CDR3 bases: TGCGCCAGCAGCCCCCAGGGACTTCTCACAGATACGCAGTATTTT.